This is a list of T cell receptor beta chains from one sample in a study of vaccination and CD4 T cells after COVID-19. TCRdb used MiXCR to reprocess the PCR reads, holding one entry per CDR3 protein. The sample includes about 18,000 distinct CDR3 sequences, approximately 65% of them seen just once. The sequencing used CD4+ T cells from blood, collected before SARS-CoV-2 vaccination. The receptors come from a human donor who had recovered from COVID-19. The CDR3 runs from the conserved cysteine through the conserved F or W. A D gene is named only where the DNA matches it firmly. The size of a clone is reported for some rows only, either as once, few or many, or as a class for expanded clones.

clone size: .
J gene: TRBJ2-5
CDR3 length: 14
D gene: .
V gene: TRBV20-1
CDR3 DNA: TGCAGTGCTAGAGGATATAGCGGTCAAGAGACCCAGTACTTC
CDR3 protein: CSARGYSGQETQYF

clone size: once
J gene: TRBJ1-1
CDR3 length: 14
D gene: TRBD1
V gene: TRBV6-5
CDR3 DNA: TGTGCCAGCAGTTACTCGACAGGGCGGGCTGAAGCTTTCTTT
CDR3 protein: CASSYSTGRAEAFF

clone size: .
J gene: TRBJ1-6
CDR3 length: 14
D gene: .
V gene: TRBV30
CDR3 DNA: TGTGCCTGCAGGGAAAGCTCCTATAATTCACCCCTCCACTTT
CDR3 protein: CACRESSYNSPLHF

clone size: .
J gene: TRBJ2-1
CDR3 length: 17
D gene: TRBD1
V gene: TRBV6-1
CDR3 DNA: TGTGCCAGCAGTGGGACAGGGGGCTGGGGAGATAGCCATGAGCAGTTCTTC
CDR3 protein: CASSGTGGWGDSHEQFF

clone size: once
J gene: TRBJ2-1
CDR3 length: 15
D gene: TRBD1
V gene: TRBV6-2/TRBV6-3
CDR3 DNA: TGTGCCAGCACTATCACAGGGGGCGCAGGAAATGAGCAGTTCTTC
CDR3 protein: CASTITGGAGNEQFF

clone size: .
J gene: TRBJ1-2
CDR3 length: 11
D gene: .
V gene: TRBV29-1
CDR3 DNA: TGCAGCGTTGAAACAAGCTATGGCTACACCTTC
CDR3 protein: CSVETSYGYTF

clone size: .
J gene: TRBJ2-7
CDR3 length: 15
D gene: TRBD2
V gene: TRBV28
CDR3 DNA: TGTGCCAGCGTCCCGGGACTAGCGGGAAGGTACGAGCAGTACTTC
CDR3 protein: CASVPGLAGRYEQYF

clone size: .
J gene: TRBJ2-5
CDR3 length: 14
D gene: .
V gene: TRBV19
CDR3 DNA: TGTGCCAGTAGTATCCCCGACGGTCGGGAGACCCAGTACTTC
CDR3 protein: CASSIPDGRETQYF

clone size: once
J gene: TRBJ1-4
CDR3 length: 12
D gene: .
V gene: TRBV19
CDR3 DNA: TGTGCCAGTAGCATCAATGACGAAAAACTGTTTTTT
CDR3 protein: CASSINDEKLFF

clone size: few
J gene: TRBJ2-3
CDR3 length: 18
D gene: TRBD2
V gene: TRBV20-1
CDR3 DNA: TGCAGTGCTAGAGATTCTAGCGGGAGGGCCCTGGGGACAGATACGCAGTATTTT
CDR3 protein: CSARDSSGRALGTDTQYF

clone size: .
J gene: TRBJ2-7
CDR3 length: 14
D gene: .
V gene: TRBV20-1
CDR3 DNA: TGCAGTGCTAGAGAGCAGGGCCCCCCTTACGAGCAGTACTTC
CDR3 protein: CSAREQGPPYEQYF

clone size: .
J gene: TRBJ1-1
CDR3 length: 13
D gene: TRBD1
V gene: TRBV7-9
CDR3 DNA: TGTGCCAGCAGCTTCGGACAGGGCACTGAAGCTTTCTTT
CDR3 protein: CASSFGQGTEAFF

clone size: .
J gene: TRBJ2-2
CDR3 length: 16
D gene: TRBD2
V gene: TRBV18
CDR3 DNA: TGTGCCAGCTCACCCAAAGGGAGGGAGAACACCGGGGAGCTGTTTTTT
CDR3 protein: CASSPKGRENTGELFF

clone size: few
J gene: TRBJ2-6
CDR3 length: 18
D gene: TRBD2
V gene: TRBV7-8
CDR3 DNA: TGTGCCAGCAGCTTTATTCTAGCGGGAGCTTCTGGGGCCAACGTCCTGACTTTC
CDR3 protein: CASSFILAGASGANVLTF

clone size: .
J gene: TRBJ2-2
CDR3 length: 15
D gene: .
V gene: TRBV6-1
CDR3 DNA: TGTGCCAGCAGTGAACGTGCACTGAACACCGGGGAGCTGTTTTTT
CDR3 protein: CASSERALNTGELFF

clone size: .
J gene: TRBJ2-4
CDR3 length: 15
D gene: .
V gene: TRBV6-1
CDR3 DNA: TGTGCCAGCACGCGGAGCCTAGGTGGGGGAAACATTCAGTACTTC
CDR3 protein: CASTRSLGGGNIQYF

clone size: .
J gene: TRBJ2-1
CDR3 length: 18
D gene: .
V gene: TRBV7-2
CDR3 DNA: TGTGCCAGCAGCTTGGTACGCTTAGCAGTGGGAGATTACAATGAGCAGTTCTTC
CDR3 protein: CASSLVRLAVGDYNEQFF

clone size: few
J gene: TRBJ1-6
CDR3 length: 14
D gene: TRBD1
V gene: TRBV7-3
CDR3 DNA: TGTGCCAGCAGCTTGGACAGGGAGAATTCACCCCTCCACTTT
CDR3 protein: CASSLDRENSPLHF

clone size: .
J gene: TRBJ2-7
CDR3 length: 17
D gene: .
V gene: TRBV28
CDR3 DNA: TGTGCCAGCAGTCCTGGGGACTCAGCGTATGCCTTTAACGAGCAGTACTTC
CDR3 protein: CASSPGDSAYAFNEQYF

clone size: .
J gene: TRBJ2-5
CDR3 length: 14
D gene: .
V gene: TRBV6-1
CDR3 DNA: TGTGCCGCCGCCGTGGGACGGGCTCAAGAGACCCAGTACTTC
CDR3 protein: CAAAVGRAQETQYF

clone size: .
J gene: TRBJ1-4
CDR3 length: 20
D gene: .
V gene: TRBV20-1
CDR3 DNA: TGCAGTGCTATTTCGCCGGCTGCAGGACAGCTGAGCCCCCCGGATGAAAAACTGTTTTTT
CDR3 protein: CSAISPAAGQLSPPDEKLFF

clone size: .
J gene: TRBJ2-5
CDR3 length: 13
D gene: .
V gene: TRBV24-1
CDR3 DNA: TGTGCCACCAGTGATGGCAGCCAAGAGACCCAGTACTTC
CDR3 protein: CATSDGSQETQYF